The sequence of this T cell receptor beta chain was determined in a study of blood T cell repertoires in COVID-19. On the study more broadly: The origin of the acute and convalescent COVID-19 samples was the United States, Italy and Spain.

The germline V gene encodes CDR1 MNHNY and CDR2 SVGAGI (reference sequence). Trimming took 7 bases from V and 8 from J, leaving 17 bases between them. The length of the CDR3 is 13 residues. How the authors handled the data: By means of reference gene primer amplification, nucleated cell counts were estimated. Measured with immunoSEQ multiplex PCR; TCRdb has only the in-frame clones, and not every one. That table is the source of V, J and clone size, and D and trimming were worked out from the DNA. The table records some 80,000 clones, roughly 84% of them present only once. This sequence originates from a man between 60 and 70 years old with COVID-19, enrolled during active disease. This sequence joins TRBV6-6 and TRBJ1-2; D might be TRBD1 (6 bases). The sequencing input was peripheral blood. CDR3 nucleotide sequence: TGTGCCAGCAAGGGGGGAGGGGCGGAGGGCTACACCTTC. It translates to CASKGGGAEGYTF.